These T cell receptor beta chains were read from a single sample in a study of shared T cell receptors in the human thymus. Data came from immunoSEQ multiplex PCR; TCRdb stores just in-frame clones and leaves some out. The repertoire has 630,000 or so clones, more than 70% of them found once; the top ten carry just under 0.0095%. The same data also went into a second study, on human thymus T cells.

Sequencing was done on a sample of thymocytes. The origin of the receptors is a boy under two years old with a congenital heart defect. Each CDR3 is given with its conserved first and last residue. A D gene is named only where the DNA matches it firmly. A row's size may be missing; if present it is once, few, many or a size class.

j_gene: TRBJ2-1
v_gene: TRBV27
abundance: NA
d_gene: TRBD2
CDR3nt: TGTGCCAGCAGTTTATCGAGCGGGGGGCCTTACAATGAGCAGTTCTTC
CDR3aa: CASSLSSGGPYNEQFF

j_gene: TRBJ1-1
v_gene: TRBV28
abundance: NA
d_gene: NA
CDR3nt: TGTGCCAGCAGTCTGCGGGTCTCTGAAGCTTTCTTT
CDR3aa: CASSLRVSEAFF

j_gene: TRBJ2-1
v_gene: TRBV5-1
abundance: few
d_gene: NA
CDR3nt: TGCGCCAGCAGCCCCGGACAGCCCAATGAGCAGTTCTTC
CDR3aa: CASSPGQPNEQFF

j_gene: TRBJ2-7
v_gene: TRBV5-5
abundance: NA
d_gene: NA
CDR3nt: TGTGCCAGCAGCTTTGACAATAACTACGAGCAGTACTTC
CDR3aa: CASSFDNNYEQYF

j_gene: TRBJ1-4
v_gene: TRBV5-5
abundance: few
d_gene: NA
CDR3nt: TGTGCCAGCAGCCCATCGGGTCTAATTAAAAAACTGTTTTTT
CDR3aa: CASSPSGLIKKLFF

j_gene: TRBJ2-1
v_gene: TRBV5-1
abundance: NA
d_gene: TRBD1
CDR3nt: TGCGCCAGCAGCCCCGGCCAACCGGGACAGGGGACTTACAATGAGCAGTTCTTC
CDR3aa: CASSPGQPGQGTYNEQFF

j_gene: TRBJ2-5
v_gene: TRBV27
abundance: NA
d_gene: NA
CDR3nt: TGTGCCAGCAGTTTAGCCCCCACCCTAAAGCGCCAAGAGACCCAGTACTTC
CDR3aa: CASSLAPTLKRQETQYF

j_gene: TRBJ1-2
v_gene: TRBV7-2
abundance: NA
d_gene: NA
CDR3nt: TGTGCCAGCAGCCTACTAAAACAGGGTCCCCTCTATGGCTACACCTTC
CDR3aa: CASSLLKQGPLYGYTF

j_gene: TRBJ2-7
v_gene: TRBV11-2
abundance: NA
d_gene: TRBD1
CDR3nt: TGTGCCAGCAGCTTAGGGATTCAACGGACAGGGCGCTACGAGCAGTACTTC
CDR3aa: CASSLGIQRTGRYEQYF

j_gene: TRBJ2-7
v_gene: TRBV28
abundance: NA
d_gene: TRBD2
CDR3nt: TGTGCCAGCAGGACTCTGACTAGCGGACCACTCTACGAGCAGTACTTC
CDR3aa: CASRTLTSGPLYEQYF

j_gene: TRBJ1-4
v_gene: TRBV28
abundance: NA
d_gene: NA
CDR3nt: TGTGCCAGCAGTTATAGCCATTTCGGAAATGAAAAACTGTTTTTT
CDR3aa: CASSYSHFGNEKLFF

j_gene: TRBJ2-3
v_gene: TRBV6-6
abundance: NA
d_gene: TRBD2
CDR3nt: TGTGCCAGCAGTTACAAAGCGGGAGGAAGTTGGGATACGCAGTATTTT
CDR3aa: CASSYKAGGSWDTQYF

j_gene: TRBJ2-5
v_gene: TRBV25-1
abundance: NA
d_gene: NA
CDR3nt: TGTGCCAGCAGTGAAACGGGGACAACCTATCAAGAGACCCAGTACTTC
CDR3aa: CASSETGTTYQETQYF

j_gene: TRBJ2-3
v_gene: TRBV4-2
abundance: few
d_gene: NA
CDR3nt: TGTGCCAGCAGCCCCGACGGACACCTGAGCACAGATACGCAGTATTTT
CDR3aa: CASSPDGHLSTDTQYF

j_gene: TRBJ1-4
v_gene: TRBV28
abundance: NA
d_gene: TRBD1
CDR3nt: TGTGCCAGCAGTTCCCCAAACGACAGGGGGCTTTCAGCTAATGAAAAACTGTTTTTT
CDR3aa: CASSSPNDRGLSANEKLFF

j_gene: TRBJ1-1
v_gene: TRBV4-3
abundance: NA
d_gene: NA
CDR3nt: TGCGCCAGCAGCCTAGGACAGTACGGTCCCATGAACACTGAAGCTTTCTTT
CDR3aa: CASSLGQYGPMNTEAFF

j_gene: TRBJ2-5
v_gene: TRBV30
abundance: once
d_gene: NA
CDR3nt: TGTGCCTGGAGTGTACTCGGGAGCCAAGAGACCCAGTACTTC
CDR3aa: CAWSVLGSQETQYF

j_gene: TRBJ1-1
v_gene: TRBV5-6
abundance: few
d_gene: TRBD1
CDR3nt: TGTGCCAGCAGCTCTGGACAGGGGGCGTCCACTGAAGCTTTCTTT
CDR3aa: CASSSGQGASTEAFF

j_gene: TRBJ2-5
v_gene: TRBV14
abundance: once
d_gene: TRBD2
CDR3nt: TGTGCCAGCAGCCCGCAGCGGGGAAAAGAGACCCAGTACTTC
CDR3aa: CASSPQRGKETQYF

j_gene: TRBJ2-1
v_gene: TRBV5-4
abundance: NA
d_gene: TRBD2
CDR3nt: TGTGCCAGCAGCTTTCCGGCGGGAGGTTCCAATGAGCAGTTCTTC
CDR3aa: CASSFPAGGSNEQFF

j_gene: TRBJ2-1
v_gene: TRBV5-1
abundance: once
d_gene: NA
CDR3nt: TGCGCCAGCAGCCTCCTGCAGGGGATGATTTACAATGAGCAGTTCTTC
CDR3aa: CASSLLQGMIYNEQFF

j_gene: TRBJ2-7
v_gene: TRBV4-3
abundance: NA
d_gene: TRBD2
CDR3nt: TGCGCCAGCAGCCAAGAAAAGATATTAGCGGGATTCTACGAGCAGTACTTC
CDR3aa: CASSQEKILAGFYEQYF

j_gene: TRBJ1-2
v_gene: TRBV19
abundance: NA
d_gene: NA
CDR3nt: TGTGCCAGTAGTATAAGCCCGAAATCGAACCGCTATGGCTACACCTTC
CDR3aa: CASSISPKSNRYGYTF

j_gene: TRBJ2-1
v_gene: TRBV9
abundance: NA
d_gene: TRBD2
CDR3nt: TGTGCCAGCAGCGCCCGGCTAGCGGGAATACCTCCTGCTTACAATGAGCAGTTCTTC
CDR3aa: CASSARLAGIPPAYNEQFF

j_gene: TRBJ2-1
v_gene: TRBV4-3
abundance: NA
d_gene: NA
CDR3nt: TGCGCCAGCAGCCAACTCACAACCCCCCTTTACAATGAGCAGTTCTTC
CDR3aa: CASSQLTTPLYNEQFF

j_gene: TRBJ1-4
v_gene: TRBV5-5
abundance: once
d_gene: NA
CDR3nt: TGTGCCAGCAGCCAGGAGGAGGCCCCTGCAACTAATGAAAAACTGTTTTTT
CDR3aa: CASSQEEAPATNEKLFF

j_gene: TRBJ1-1
v_gene: TRBV27
abundance: NA
d_gene: TRBD1
CDR3nt: TGTGCCAGCAGTCCTCCCGGGACAGGGAGCGGGGACGACACTGAAGCTTTCTTT
CDR3aa: CASSPPGTGSGDDTEAFF

j_gene: TRBJ2-3
v_gene: TRBV28
abundance: NA
d_gene: NA
CDR3nt: TGTGCCAGCAGTTGGCCAAGCACAGATACGCAGTATTTT
CDR3aa: CASSWPSTDTQYF

j_gene: TRBJ2-6
v_gene: TRBV7-6
abundance: NA
d_gene: TRBD1
CDR3nt: TGTGCCAGCAGCTTACTTAGGGGACAGGGGGCGACGGGGGCCAACGTCCTGACTTTC
CDR3aa: CASSLLRGQGATGANVLTF

j_gene: TRBJ2-1
v_gene: TRBV6-4
abundance: NA
d_gene: NA
CDR3nt: TGTGCCACCAAAATCGGGGGAGACTACAATGAGCAGTTCTTC
CDR3aa: CATKIGGDYNEQFF

j_gene: TRBJ2-3
v_gene: TRBV29-1
abundance: NA
d_gene: NA
CDR3nt: TGCAGCGTTGAAGAGGCGGCAACTCCTAGCACAGATACGCAGTATTTT
CDR3aa: CSVEEAATPSTDTQYF

j_gene: TRBJ2-7
v_gene: TRBV30
abundance: NA
d_gene: TRBD2
CDR3nt: TGTGCCTGGAGTCGTAGCGGGGGAGATACCTACGAGCAGTACTTC
CDR3aa: CAWSRSGGDTYEQYF

j_gene: TRBJ1-6
v_gene: TRBV28
abundance: NA
d_gene: NA
CDR3nt: TGTGCCAGCAGTTTATGCGGAGGGAGCTCCTATAATTCACCCCTCCACTTT
CDR3aa: CASSLCGGSSYNSPLHF

j_gene: TRBJ2-7
v_gene: TRBV5-1
abundance: NA
d_gene: NA
CDR3nt: TGCGCCAGCAGCTTGGTTGCTCAGACCTACGAGCAGTACTTC
CDR3aa: CASSLVAQTYEQYF

j_gene: TRBJ2-7
v_gene: TRBV10-3
abundance: NA
d_gene: NA
CDR3nt: TGTGCCATCAGTGAGTCTGCACTCAGGGCCCCTTCCTCCTACGAGCAGTACTTC
CDR3aa: CAISESALRAPSSYEQYF

j_gene: TRBJ2-1
v_gene: TRBV5-4
abundance: NA
d_gene: TRBD2
CDR3nt: TGTGCCAGCAGCTTTATGGGGACTAGCGGGCCTCGACACTACAATGAGCAGTTCTTC
CDR3aa: CASSFMGTSGPRHYNEQFF

j_gene: TRBJ2-7
v_gene: TRBV14
abundance: NA
d_gene: TRBD2
CDR3nt: TGTGCCAGCAGCCAAGAGAATACAAGGTCAGGACTAGCCTACGAGCAGTACTTC
CDR3aa: CASSQENTRSGLAYEQYF

j_gene: TRBJ1-1
v_gene: TRBV9
abundance: NA
d_gene: TRBD1
CDR3nt: TGTGCCAGCAGCGTAGAGGAGATCGGGGACAGGGACACTGAAGCTTTCTTT
CDR3aa: CASSVEEIGDRDTEAFF

j_gene: TRBJ1-2
v_gene: TRBV14
abundance: NA
d_gene: NA
CDR3nt: TGTGCCAGCAGCCAATCTCTTGGGGGCCTCAACTATGGCTACACCTTC
CDR3aa: CASSQSLGGLNYGYTF

j_gene: TRBJ2-5
v_gene: TRBV6-1
abundance: NA
d_gene: TRBD1
CDR3nt: TGTGCCAGCAGTGAACTTTTCGTCAGGTGGGCAGGGGGTTTGAGGGAGACCCAGTACTTC
CDR3aa: CASSELFVRWAGGLRETQYF

j_gene: TRBJ2-7
v_gene: TRBV6-4
abundance: NA
d_gene: TRBD2
CDR3nt: TGTGCCAGCAGTGACTCTCCCAGCGGGAGCTCCTACGAGCAGTACTTC
CDR3aa: CASSDSPSGSSYEQYF

j_gene: TRBJ2-7
v_gene: TRBV5-1
abundance: NA
d_gene: NA
CDR3nt: TGCGCCAGCAGCTTGTATGCTGAGTTGGAGCAGTACTTC
CDR3aa: CASSLYAELEQYF

j_gene: TRBJ1-2
v_gene: TRBV10-1
abundance: NA
d_gene: TRBD1
CDR3nt: TGCGCCAGCAGTGGGTGCCGAGGGGGCCTCGATGGCTACACCTTC
CDR3aa: CASSGCRGGLDGYTF

j_gene: TRBJ1-2
v_gene: TRBV14
abundance: NA
d_gene: NA
CDR3nt: TGTGCCAGCAGCCAAGGAGAACCACAGGTTGGGTATGGCTACACCTTC
CDR3aa: CASSQGEPQVGYGYTF

j_gene: TRBJ2-5
v_gene: TRBV27
abundance: NA
d_gene: TRBD2
CDR3nt: TGTGCCAGCAGTTTATCGTGGTTCGGGGGGTCCCAAGAGACCCAGTACTTC
CDR3aa: CASSLSWFGGSQETQYF

j_gene: TRBJ2-6
v_gene: TRBV9
abundance: few
d_gene: NA
CDR3nt: TGTGCCAGCAGCGTTTTGGACGGACTCTCTGGGGCCAACGTCCTGACTTTC
CDR3aa: CASSVLDGLSGANVLTF

j_gene: TRBJ1-2
v_gene: TRBV29-1
abundance: NA
d_gene: TRBD1
CDR3nt: TGCAGCGTTGAAGGCGGACAGGGTAAAGGAGGCTACACCTTC
CDR3aa: CSVEGGQGKGGYTF

j_gene: TRBJ1-1
v_gene: TRBV9
abundance: NA
d_gene: NA
CDR3nt: TGTGCCAGCAGCGTAGAAGAACAGGGACACACTGAAGCTTTCTTT
CDR3aa: CASSVEEQGHTEAFF

j_gene: TRBJ2-1
v_gene: TRBV12-5
abundance: NA
d_gene: TRBD2
CDR3nt: TGTGCTAGTGGTTTTCCGGGACTAGGTAACAATGAGCAGTTCTTC
CDR3aa: CASGFPGLGNNEQFF

j_gene: TRBJ2-1
v_gene: TRBV12-5
abundance: NA
d_gene: NA
CDR3nt: TGTGCTAGTGGTTGGAGGGACAATGAGCAGTTCTTC
CDR3aa: CASGWRDNEQFF

j_gene: TRBJ2-2
v_gene: TRBV18
abundance: NA
d_gene: TRBD2
CDR3nt: TGTGCCAGCTCACCCATCGGGACTAGCAGCGGGGAGCTGTTTTTT
CDR3aa: CASSPIGTSSGELFF

j_gene: TRBJ2-7
v_gene: TRBV7-8
abundance: NA
d_gene: NA
CDR3nt: TGTGCCAGCAGCTTAGGGAGGTTAAGCGAATACGAGCAGTACTTC
CDR3aa: CASSLGRLSEYEQYF

j_gene: TRBJ2-7
v_gene: TRBV10-1
abundance: NA
d_gene: TRBD1
CDR3nt: TGCGCCAGCAGTTCCGGGACAGGGGTCGGGAGCTCCTACGAGCAGTACTTC
CDR3aa: CASSSGTGVGSSYEQYF